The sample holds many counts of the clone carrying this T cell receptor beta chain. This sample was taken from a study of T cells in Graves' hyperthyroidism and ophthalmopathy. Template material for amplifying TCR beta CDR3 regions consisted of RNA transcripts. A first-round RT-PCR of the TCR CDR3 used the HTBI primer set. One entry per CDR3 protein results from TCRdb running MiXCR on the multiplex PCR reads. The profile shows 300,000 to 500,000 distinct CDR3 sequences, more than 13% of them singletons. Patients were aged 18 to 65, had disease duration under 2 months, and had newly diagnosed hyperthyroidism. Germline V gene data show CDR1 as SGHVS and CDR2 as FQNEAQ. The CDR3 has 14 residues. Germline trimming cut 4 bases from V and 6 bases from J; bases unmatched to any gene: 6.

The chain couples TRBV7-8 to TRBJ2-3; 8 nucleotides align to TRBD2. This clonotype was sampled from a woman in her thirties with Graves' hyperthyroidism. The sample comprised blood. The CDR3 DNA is TGTGCCAGCAGCTCGGCCGGGACTAGGGATACGCAGTATTTT. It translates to CASSSAGTRDTQYF.